Included here is one T cell receptor beta chain sequence, with context. In the study's own analysis: Reference gene primer amplification gave nucleated cell count estimates. TCRdb keeps only in-frame clones here, not all; method: immunoSEQ multiplex PCR. V and J calls and clone size are those listed in that table; D and trimming were worked out from the DNA. The table has tens of thousands of clones, around 95% seen once. The entry originates in a study of blood T cell repertoires in COVID-19. Study details: The samples span acute and convalescent COVID-19 from the United States, Italy and Spain. Nucleic acid was either cDNA or gDNA, and it came from T cells, B-cell-depleted T cells, or PBMCs.

This CDR3 has 14 residues. CDR1 is SGHKS and CDR2 is YYEKEE in the germline V gene (reference sequence). With 1 base removed from V and 5 bases from J, the gap between germline ends came to 13 bases. V usage is TRBV5-5 and J usage is TRBJ2-7; possibly TRBD1 for D (6 bases). The source is a human donor with active COVID-19. The donor label of this sample is uncertain. Specimen: peripheral blood. The CDR3 reads CASSLSVGGDEQYF. The CDR3 DNA is TGTGCCAGCAGCTTGTCGGTAGGGGGAGACGAGCAGTACTTC.